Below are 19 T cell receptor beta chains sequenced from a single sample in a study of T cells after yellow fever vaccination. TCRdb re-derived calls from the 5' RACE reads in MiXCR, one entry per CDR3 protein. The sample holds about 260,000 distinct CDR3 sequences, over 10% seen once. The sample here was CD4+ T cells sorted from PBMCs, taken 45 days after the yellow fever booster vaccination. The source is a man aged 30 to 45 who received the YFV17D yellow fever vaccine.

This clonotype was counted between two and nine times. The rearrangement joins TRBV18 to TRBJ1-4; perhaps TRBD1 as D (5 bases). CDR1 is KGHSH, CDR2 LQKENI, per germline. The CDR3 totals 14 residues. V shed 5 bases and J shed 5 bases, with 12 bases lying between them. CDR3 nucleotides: TGTGCCAGCTCATGGGGCAGGGTCAATGAAAAACTGTTTTTT. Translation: CASSWGRVNEKLFF. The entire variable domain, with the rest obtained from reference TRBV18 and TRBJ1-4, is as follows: NAGVMQNPRHLVRRRGQEARLRCSPMKGHSHVYWYRQLPEEGLKFMVYLQKENIIDESGMPKERFSAEFPKEGPSILRIQQVVRGDSAAYFCASSWGRVNEKLFFGSGTQLSVL.

The CDR3: CSARQGGGSTEAFF. CDR3 nucleotides: TGCAGTGCTAGACAAGGGGGAGGGAGCACTGAAGCTTTCTTT. This rearrangement joins TRBV20-1 to TRBJ1-1; TRBD1 might be the D (6 bases). The germline V gene encodes CDR1 DFQATT and CDR2 SNEGSKA (reference sequence). The length of the CDR3 is 14 residues. V was cut by 2 bases and J by 4 bases, with 14 bases left in between.

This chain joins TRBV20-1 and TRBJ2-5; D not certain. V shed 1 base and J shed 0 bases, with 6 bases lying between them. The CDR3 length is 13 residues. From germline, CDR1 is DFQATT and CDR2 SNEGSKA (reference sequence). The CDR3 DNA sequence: TGCAGTGCTAGAGCGGATTACCAAGAGACCCAGTACTTC. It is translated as CSARADYQETQYF.

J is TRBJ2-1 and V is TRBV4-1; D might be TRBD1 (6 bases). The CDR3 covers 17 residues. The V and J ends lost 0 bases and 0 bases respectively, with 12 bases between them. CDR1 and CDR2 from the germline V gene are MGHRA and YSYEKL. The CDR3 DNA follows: TGCGCCAGCAGCCAAGATGGACAGATCCTCTCCTACAATGAGCAGTTCTTC. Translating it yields CASSQDGQILSYNEQFF.

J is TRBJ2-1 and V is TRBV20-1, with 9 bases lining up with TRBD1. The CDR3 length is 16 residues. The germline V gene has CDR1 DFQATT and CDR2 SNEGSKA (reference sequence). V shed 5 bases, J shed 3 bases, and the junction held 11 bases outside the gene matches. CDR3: CSAGPIQGAFYNEQFF. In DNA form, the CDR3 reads TGCAGTGCTGGTCCCATACAGGGGGCCTTCTACAATGAGCAGTTCTTC.

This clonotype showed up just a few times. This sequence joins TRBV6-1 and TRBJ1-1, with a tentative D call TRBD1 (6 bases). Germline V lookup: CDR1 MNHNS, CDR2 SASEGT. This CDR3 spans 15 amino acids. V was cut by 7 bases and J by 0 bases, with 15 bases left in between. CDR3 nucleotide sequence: TGTGCCAGCACCCTCACATCAGGGGTGAACACTGAAGCTTTCTTT. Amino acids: CASTLTSGVNTEAFF.

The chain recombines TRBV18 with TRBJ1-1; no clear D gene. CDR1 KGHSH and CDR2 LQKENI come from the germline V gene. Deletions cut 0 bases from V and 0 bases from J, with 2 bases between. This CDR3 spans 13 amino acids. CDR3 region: CASSPPLNTEAFF. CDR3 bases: TGTGCCAGCTCACCACCACTGAACACTGAAGCTTTCTTT.

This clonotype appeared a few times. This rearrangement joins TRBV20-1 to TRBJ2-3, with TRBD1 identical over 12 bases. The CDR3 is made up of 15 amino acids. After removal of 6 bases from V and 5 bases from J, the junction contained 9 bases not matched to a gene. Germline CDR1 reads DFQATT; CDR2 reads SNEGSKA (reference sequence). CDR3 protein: CSAVSGTGGRDTQYF. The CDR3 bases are TGCAGTGCAGTCTCCGGGACAGGGGGCAGAGATACGCAGTATTTT.

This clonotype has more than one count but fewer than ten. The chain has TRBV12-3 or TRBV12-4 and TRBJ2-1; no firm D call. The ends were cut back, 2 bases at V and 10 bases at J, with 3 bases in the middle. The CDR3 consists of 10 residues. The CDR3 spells CASSLREQFF. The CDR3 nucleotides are TGTGCCAGCAGTTTACGCGAGCAGTTCTTC.

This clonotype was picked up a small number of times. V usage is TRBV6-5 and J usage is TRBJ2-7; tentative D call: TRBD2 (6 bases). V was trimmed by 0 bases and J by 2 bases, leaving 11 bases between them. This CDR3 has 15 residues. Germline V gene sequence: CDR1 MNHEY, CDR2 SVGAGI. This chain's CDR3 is CASSYSGGAPYEQYF. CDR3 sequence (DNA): TGTGCCAGCAGTTACTCCGGCGGGGCCCCCTACGAGCAGTACTTC.

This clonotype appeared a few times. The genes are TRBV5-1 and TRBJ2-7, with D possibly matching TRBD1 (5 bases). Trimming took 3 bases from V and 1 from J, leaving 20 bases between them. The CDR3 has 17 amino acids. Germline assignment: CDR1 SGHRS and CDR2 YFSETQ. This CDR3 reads CASSSGFSIPQSYEQYF. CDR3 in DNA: TGCGCCAGCAGCTCAGGGTTCAGCATCCCCCAATCCTACGAGCAGTACTTC.

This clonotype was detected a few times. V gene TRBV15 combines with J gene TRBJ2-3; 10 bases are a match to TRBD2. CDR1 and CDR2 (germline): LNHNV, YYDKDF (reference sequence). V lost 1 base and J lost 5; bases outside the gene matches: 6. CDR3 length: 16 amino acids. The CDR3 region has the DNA TGTGCCACCAGCAGAGTAGCGGGAGGCCGAGGAGATACGCAGTATTTT. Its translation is CATSRVAGGRGDTQYF.

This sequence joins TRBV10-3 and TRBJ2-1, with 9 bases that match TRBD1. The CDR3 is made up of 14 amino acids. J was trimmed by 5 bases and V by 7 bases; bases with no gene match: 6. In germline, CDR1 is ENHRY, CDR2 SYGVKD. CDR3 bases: TGTGCCATCAACCCGGGACAGGGAAACAATGAGCAGTTCTTC. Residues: CAINPGQGNNEQFF.

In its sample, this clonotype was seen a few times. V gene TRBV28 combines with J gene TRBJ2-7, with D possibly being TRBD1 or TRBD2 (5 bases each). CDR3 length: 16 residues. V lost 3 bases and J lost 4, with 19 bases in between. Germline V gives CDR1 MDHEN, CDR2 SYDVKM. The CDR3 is CASSFLRKDGAYEQYF. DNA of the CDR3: TGTGCCAGCAGTTTCCTTAGAAAGGACGGGGCATACGAGCAGTACTTC.

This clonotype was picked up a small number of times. CDR3 residues: CSASSLAGVKEQFF. Written as DNA, the CDR3 is TGCAGTGCTAGTAGCCTAGCGGGAGTAAAGGAGCAGTTCTTC. This chain connects TRBV20-1 to TRBJ2-1; 10 bases fit TRBD2. Germline V CDR1 and CDR2: DFQATT, SNEGSKA (reference sequence). The CDR3 is 14 amino acids. V was pared by 3 bases and J by 10 bases, with 9 bases of the junction left unmatched.

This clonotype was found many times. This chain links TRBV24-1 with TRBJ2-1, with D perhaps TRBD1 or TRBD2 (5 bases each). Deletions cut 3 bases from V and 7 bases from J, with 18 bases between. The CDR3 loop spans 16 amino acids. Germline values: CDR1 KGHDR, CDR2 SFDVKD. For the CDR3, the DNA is TGTGCCACCAGTGATAAAACCGGGACCGTAGGGAATGAGCAGTTCTTC. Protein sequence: CATSDKTGTVGNEQFF.

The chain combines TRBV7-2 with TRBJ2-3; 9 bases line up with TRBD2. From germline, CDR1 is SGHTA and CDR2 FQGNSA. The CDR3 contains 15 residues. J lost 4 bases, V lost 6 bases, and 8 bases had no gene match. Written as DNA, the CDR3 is TGTGCCAGCAGTTGGCTGGGGACTAGCTCAGATACGCAGTATTTT. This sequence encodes CASSWLGTSSDTQYF.

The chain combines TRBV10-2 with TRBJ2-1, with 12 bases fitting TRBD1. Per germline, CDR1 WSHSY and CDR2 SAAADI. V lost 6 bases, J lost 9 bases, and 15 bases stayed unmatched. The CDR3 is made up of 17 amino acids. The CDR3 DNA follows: TGCGCCAGCAGGACGGGACAGGGGGCAGCCTGGTACGGTGAGCAGTTCTTC. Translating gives CASRTGQGAAWYGEQFF.

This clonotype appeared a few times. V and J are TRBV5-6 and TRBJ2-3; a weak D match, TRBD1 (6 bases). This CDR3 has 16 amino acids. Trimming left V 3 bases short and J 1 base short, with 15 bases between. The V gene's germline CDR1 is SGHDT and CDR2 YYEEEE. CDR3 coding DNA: TGTGCCAGCAGCTCCGACGACAGGCTGGGCACAGATACGCAGTATTTT. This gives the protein CASSSDDRLGTDTQYF.